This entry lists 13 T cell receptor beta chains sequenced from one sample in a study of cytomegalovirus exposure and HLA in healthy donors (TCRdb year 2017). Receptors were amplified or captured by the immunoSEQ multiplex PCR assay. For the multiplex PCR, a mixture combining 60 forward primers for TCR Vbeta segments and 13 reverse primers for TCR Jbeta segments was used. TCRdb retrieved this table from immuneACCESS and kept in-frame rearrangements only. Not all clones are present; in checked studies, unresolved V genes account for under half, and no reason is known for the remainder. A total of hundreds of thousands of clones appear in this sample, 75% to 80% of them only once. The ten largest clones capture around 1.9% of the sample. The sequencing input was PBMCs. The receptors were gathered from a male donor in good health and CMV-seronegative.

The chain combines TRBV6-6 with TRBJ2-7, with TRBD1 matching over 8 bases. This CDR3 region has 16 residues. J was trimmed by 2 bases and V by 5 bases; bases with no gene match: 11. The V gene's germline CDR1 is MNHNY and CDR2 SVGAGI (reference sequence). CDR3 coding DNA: TGTGCCAGCAGTCGAAGCAGGGGGCATCAGGCCTACGAGCAGTACTTC. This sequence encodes CASSRSRGHQAYEQYF.

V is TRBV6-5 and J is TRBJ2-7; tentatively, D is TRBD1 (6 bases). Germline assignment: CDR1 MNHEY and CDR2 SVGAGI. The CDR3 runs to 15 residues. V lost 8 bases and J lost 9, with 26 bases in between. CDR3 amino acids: CASQGPRRAQSGQYF. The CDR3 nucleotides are TGTGCCAGCCAGGGGCCCCGTCGGGCGCAGTCCGGGCAGTACTTC.

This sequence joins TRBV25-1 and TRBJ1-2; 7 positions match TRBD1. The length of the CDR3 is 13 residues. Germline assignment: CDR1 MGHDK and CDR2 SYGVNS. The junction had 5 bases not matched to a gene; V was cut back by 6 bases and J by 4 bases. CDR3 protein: CASRTGTAYGYTF. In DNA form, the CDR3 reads TGTGCCAGCAGGACCGGGACAGCCTATGGCTACACCTTC.

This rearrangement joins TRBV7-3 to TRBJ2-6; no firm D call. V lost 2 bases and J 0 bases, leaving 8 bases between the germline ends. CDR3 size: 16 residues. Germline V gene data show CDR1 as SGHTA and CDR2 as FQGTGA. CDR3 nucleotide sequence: TGTGCCAGCAGCTTAGGCTTGCCCTCTGGGGCCAACGTCCTGACTTTC. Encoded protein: CASSLGLPSGANVLTF.

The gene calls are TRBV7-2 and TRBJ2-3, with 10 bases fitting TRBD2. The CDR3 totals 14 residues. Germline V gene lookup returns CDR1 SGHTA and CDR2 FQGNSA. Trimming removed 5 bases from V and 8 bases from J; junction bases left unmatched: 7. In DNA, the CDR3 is TGTGCCAGCAGCACCAGGACTAGCGGCGGTACGCAGTATTTT. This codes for CASSTRTSGGTQYF.

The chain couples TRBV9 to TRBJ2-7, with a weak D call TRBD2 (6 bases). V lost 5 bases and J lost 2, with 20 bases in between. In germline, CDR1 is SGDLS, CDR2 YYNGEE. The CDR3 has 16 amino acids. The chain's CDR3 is CASSRAAGLSAYEQYF. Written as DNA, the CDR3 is TGTGCCAGCAGTCGTGCTGCGGGACTTTCTGCCTACGAGCAGTACTTC.

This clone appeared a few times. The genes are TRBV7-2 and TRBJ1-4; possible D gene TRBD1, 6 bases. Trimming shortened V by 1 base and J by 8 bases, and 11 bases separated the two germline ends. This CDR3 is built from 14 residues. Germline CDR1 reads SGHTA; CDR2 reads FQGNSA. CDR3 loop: CASSLDGGGEKLFF. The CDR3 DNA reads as TGTGCCAGCAGCTTAGATGGGGGGGGCGAAAAACTGTTTTTT.

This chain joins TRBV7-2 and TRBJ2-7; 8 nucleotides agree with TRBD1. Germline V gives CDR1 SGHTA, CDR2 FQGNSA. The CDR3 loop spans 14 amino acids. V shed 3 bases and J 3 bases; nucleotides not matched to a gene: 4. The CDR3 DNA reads TGTGCCAGCAGCTTCGCCGGGACAGGCTACGAGCAGTACTTC. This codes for CASSFAGTGYEQYF. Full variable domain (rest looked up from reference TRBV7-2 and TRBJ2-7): GAGVSQSPSNKVTEKGKDVELRCDPISGHTALYWYRQSLGQGLEFLIYFQGNSAPDKSGLPSDRFSAERTGGSVSTLTIQRTQQEDSAVYLCASSFAGTGYEQYFGPGTRLTVT.

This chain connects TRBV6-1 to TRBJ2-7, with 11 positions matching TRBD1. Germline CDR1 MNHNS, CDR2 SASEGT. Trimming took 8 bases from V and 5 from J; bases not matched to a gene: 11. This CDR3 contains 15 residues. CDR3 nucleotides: TGTGCCAGCGTCCCCGGGACAGGGGGGATCCACGAGCAGTACTTC. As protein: CASVPGTGGIHEQYF.

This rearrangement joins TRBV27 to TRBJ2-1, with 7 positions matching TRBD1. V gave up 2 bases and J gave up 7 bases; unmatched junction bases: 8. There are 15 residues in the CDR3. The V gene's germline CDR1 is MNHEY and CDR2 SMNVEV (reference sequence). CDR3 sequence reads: CASSLQGRTGNEQFF. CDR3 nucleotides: TGTGCCAGCAGTTTACAAGGACGGACAGGTAATGAGCAGTTCTTC.

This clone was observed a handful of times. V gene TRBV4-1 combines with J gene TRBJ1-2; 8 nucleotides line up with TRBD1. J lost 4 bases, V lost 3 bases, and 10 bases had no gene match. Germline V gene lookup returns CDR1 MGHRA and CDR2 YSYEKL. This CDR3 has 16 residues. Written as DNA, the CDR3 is TGCGCCAGCAGCCAGGGACAGGCCGACCTGGTCTATGGCTACACCTTC. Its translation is CASSQGQADLVYGYTF.

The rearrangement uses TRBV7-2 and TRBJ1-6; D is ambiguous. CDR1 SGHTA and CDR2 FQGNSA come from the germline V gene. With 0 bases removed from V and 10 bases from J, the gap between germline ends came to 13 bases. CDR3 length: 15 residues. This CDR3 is CASSLAFWGESPLHF. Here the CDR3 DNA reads TGTGCCAGCAGCTTAGCTTTCTGGGGAGAGTCACCCCTCCACTTT.

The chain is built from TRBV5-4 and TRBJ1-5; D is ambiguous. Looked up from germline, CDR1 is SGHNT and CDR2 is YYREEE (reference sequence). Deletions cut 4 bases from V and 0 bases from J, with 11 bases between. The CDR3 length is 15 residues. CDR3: CASSLGGISNQPQHF. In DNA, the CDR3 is TGTGCCAGCAGCCTGGGCGGGATTAGCAATCAGCCCCAGCATTTT.